This is a list of T cell receptor beta chains from one sample in a study of blood T cell repertoires in COVID-19. Data came from immunoSEQ multiplex PCR; TCRdb stores just in-frame clones and leaves some out. This sample yields approximately 170,000 clones, of which roughly 84% are seen a single time; over 9.5% belongs to the top ten. The sequenced material came from peripheral blood. The receptors were sampled from a woman of 80 years or more with active or convalescent COVID-19. The CDR3 runs from the conserved cysteine through the conserved F or W. A D gene is named only where the DNA matches it firmly. A row's size may be missing; if present it is once, few, many or a size class.

clone_size: .; j_call: TRBJ1-2; d_call: TRBD1; v_call: TRBV28; cdr3_aa: CASSLTGPGYTF; cdr3_nt: TGTGCCAGCAGTTTGACAGGGCCCGGCTACACCTTC
clone_size: .; j_call: TRBJ2-1; d_call: .; v_call: TRBV5-1; cdr3_aa: CASSLRTESSYNEQFF; cdr3_nt: TGCGCCAGCAGCTTGAGGACTGAAAGCTCCTACAATGAGCAGTTCTTC
clone_size: .; j_call: TRBJ1-1; d_call: TRBD1; v_call: TRBV2; cdr3_aa: CASSATGANTEAFF; cdr3_nt: TGTGCCAGCAGTGCTACAGGGGCCAACACTGAAGCTTTCTTT
clone_size: .; j_call: TRBJ2-7; d_call: TRBD1; v_call: TRBV19; cdr3_aa: CASSIGSGQGGEQYF; cdr3_nt: TGTGCCAGTAGTATCGGCTCAGGACAGGGAGGCGAGCAGTACTTC
clone_size: .; j_call: TRBJ1-1; d_call: TRBD1; v_call: TRBV5-1; cdr3_aa: CASSNGQGDTEAFF; cdr3_nt: TGCGCCAGCAGCAATGGACAGGGGGACACTGAAGCTTTCTTT
clone_size: .; j_call: TRBJ1-2; d_call: TRBD1; v_call: TRBV27; cdr3_aa: CASSFVPQGENYGYTF; cdr3_nt: TGTGCCAGCAGTTTTGTCCCACAGGGGGAGAACTATGGCTACACCTTC
clone_size: .; j_call: TRBJ1-2; d_call: TRBD1; v_call: TRBV6-5; cdr3_aa: CASSKTGGDYGYTF; cdr3_nt: TGTGCCAGCAGTAAGACAGGGGGCGACTATGGCTACACCTTC
clone_size: .; j_call: TRBJ1-1; d_call: TRBD1; v_call: TRBV7-9; cdr3_aa: CASSDRGGTEAFF; cdr3_nt: TGTGCCAGCAGCGACAGGGGAGGGACTGAAGCTTTCTTT
clone_size: .; j_call: TRBJ2-7; d_call: TRBD2; v_call: TRBV5-1; cdr3_aa: CASSGTSGSSEQYF; cdr3_nt: TGCGCCAGCAGCGGGACTAGCGGGAGTAGCGAGCAGTACTTC
clone_size: .; j_call: TRBJ2-5; d_call: TRBD2; v_call: TRBV5-1; cdr3_aa: CASSDAGTSEETQYF; cdr3_nt: TGCGCCAGCAGCGACGCCGGGACTAGCGAAGAGACCCAGTACTTC
clone_size: once; j_call: TRBJ1-6; d_call: .; v_call: TRBV3-1/TRBV3-2; cdr3_aa: CASSHSNSPLHF; cdr3_nt: TGTGCCAGCAGCCATTCGAATTCACCCCTCCACTTT
clone_size: .; j_call: TRBJ1-6; d_call: TRBD1; v_call: TRBV19; cdr3_aa: CASKEQGDSPLHF; cdr3_nt: TGTGCCAGCAAAGAGCAGGGGGATTCACCCCTCCACTTT
clone_size: .; j_call: TRBJ1-2; d_call: .; v_call: TRBV5-1; cdr3_aa: CASSSTYNYGYTF; cdr3_nt: TGCGCCAGCAGCTCGACTTATAACTATGGCTACACCTTC
clone_size: .; j_call: TRBJ1-2; d_call: .; v_call: TRBV9; cdr3_aa: CASSVGAGAYGYTF; cdr3_nt: TGTGCCAGCAGCGTAGGGGCGGGCGCCTATGGCTACACCTTC
clone_size: few; j_call: TRBJ1-1; d_call: .; v_call: TRBV29-1; cdr3_aa: CSVQSAVNTEAFF; cdr3_nt: TGCAGCGTCCAATCAGCGGTGAACACTGAAGCTTTCTTT
clone_size: .; j_call: TRBJ1-5; d_call: .; v_call: TRBV28; cdr3_aa: CASSLQGRLGHF; cdr3_nt: TGTGCCAGCAGTTTGCAGGGGCGGTTGGGGCATTTT
clone_size: .; j_call: TRBJ1-5; d_call: .; v_call: TRBV21-1; cdr3_aa: CASSKALRQGADSNQPQHF; cdr3_nt: TGTGCCAGCAGCAAAGCCCTCAGACAGGGGGCAGATAGCAATCAGCCCCAGCATTTT
clone_size: .; j_call: TRBJ2-6; d_call: TRBD1; v_call: TRBV19; cdr3_aa: CASSTTGVRLSGANVLTF; cdr3_nt: TGTGCCAGTAGTACCACAGGGGTCCGATTATCTGGGGCCAACGTCCTGACTTTC
clone_size: .; j_call: TRBJ1-1; d_call: TRBD1; v_call: TRBV12-5; cdr3_aa: CASGLGTGGTEAFF; cdr3_nt: TGTGCTAGTGGTCTCGGGACAGGGGGCACTGAAGCTTTCTTT
clone_size: .; j_call: TRBJ1-2; d_call: TRBD1; v_call: TRBV6-6; cdr3_aa: CASSHYSRTGGNYGYTF; cdr3_nt: TGTGCCAGCAGTCATTATTCTCGGACAGGGGGCAACTATGGCTACACCTTC
clone_size: .; j_call: TRBJ1-4; d_call: .; v_call: TRBV6-6; cdr3_aa: CASSYRSFEKLFF; cdr3_nt: TGTGCCAGCAGTTACCGGAGCTTCGAAAAACTGTTTTTT
clone_size: .; j_call: TRBJ1-5; d_call: TRBD1; v_call: TRBV7-2; cdr3_aa: CASSPREGQGYQPQHF; cdr3_nt: TGTGCCAGCAGCCCAAGGGAGGGACAGGGGTATCAGCCCCAGCATTTT
clone_size: .; j_call: TRBJ2-7; d_call: .; v_call: TRBV4-1; cdr3_aa: CASSQDRQGTSYEQYF; cdr3_nt: TGCGCCAGCAGCCAAGATCGGCAGGGAACTTCCTACGAGCAGTACTTC
clone_size: .; j_call: TRBJ2-3; d_call: .; v_call: TRBV28; cdr3_aa: CASSPWDIASTDTQYF; cdr3_nt: TGTGCCAGCAGTCCCTGGGACATTGCTAGCACAGATACGCAGTATTTT
clone_size: .; j_call: TRBJ1-5; d_call: .; v_call: TRBV28; cdr3_aa: CASSTGGSGDQPQHF; cdr3_nt: TGTGCCAGCAGTACCGGGGGTTCTGGGGATCAGCCCCAGCATTTT
clone_size: few; j_call: TRBJ2-5; d_call: TRBD1; v_call: TRBV7-9; cdr3_aa: CASSATRGLSRETQYF; cdr3_nt: TGTGCCAGCAGCGCCACGAGGGGGCTGAGTAGAGAGACCCAGTACTTC
clone_size: .; j_call: TRBJ2-5; d_call: .; v_call: TRBV3-1/TRBV3-2; cdr3_aa: CASSRSAVPQETQYF; cdr3_nt: TGTGCCAGCAGCCGAAGTGCAGTACCTCAAGAGACCCAGTACTTC